These T cell receptor beta chains were read from a single sample in a study of T-cell memory formation after mild COVID-19. TCRdb itself ran the 5' RACE reads through MiXCR, one entry per CDR3 protein. The table has about 81,000 distinct CDR3 sequences, roughly 23% seen once; the top ten hold roughly 39%. What was sequenced was PBMCs or a T cell subset sorted from them (not recorded which). The receptors derive from a man aged 18 to 30 who had mild COVID-19 (a few samples of this study predate the infection). Cell type and time point are not known. Both conserved end residues are part of each CDR3.

TRBV6-2/TRBV6-3,TRBJ2-3,CASSRPPPGQGTDTQYF
TRBV11-2,TRBJ1-1,CATLWVEKAFF
TRBV20-1,TRBJ2-2,CSARAWTTTGELFF
TRBV12-3/TRBV12-4,TRBJ2-2,CAISLSGGANTGELFF
TRBV20-1,TRBJ2-5,CSAGLGQETQYF
TRBV20-1,TRBJ2-7,CSARTGGPWQEQYF
TRBV7-9,TRBJ2-1,CASSSSRLAGAPTSTWEQFF
TRBV4-2,TRBJ2-3,CASSQDGGGGTDTQYF
TRBV6-2/TRBV6-3,TRBJ1-2,CASSYSPIDRVSGYTF
TRBV13,TRBJ1-6,CASSLGGWNSPLHF
TRBV27,TRBJ2-2,CASSTQGPGELFF
TRBV6-5,TRBJ2-5,CASSYRLALPQETQYF
TRBV7-9,TRBJ2-3,CASSLPGLADTDTQYF
TRBV7-9,TRBJ1-1,CASSLVRGNTEAFF
TRBV12-5,TRBJ2-7,CASGLGPEQYF
TRBV7-9,TRBJ2-2,CASSLAQGGIRELFF
TRBV6-2/TRBV6-3,TRBJ2-2,CASTSTGELFF
TRBV12-3/TRBV12-4,TRBJ2-5,CASSVGEGRETQYF
TRBV20-1,TRBJ2-7,CSARTRQSYEQYF
TRBV19,TRBJ2-2,CASKGQGDTGELFF
TRBV13,TRBJ2-1,CASSLDRVNEQFF
TRBV6-5,TRBJ2-1,CASSYSAGGKNEQFF
TRBV4-1,TRBJ1-4,CASRIDEKLFF
TRBV7-3,TRBJ2-1,CASSSTTGLEGEQFF
TRBV6-2/TRBV6-3,TRBJ1-2,CASSYDGAGDYGYTF
TRBV27,TRBJ2-3,CASSPRTSGADTQYF
TRBV12-3/TRBV12-4,TRBJ2-2,CASSSNRVAGELFF
TRBV19,TRBJ2-2,CASSIHSDRVTGELFF
TRBV7-6,TRBJ2-5,CASSRTSGGDYETQYF
TRBV4-1,TRBJ1-4,CASSQVDRGSEKLFF
TRBV28,TRBJ2-2,CATLRLAGVAGELFF
TRBV3-1,TRBJ2-2,CASSPPGDTGELFF
TRBV5-1,TRBJ2-3,CASSLKQGTDTQYF
TRBV20-1,TRBJ1-1,CSARYPVGLELEAFF
TRBV9,TRBJ1-1,CASSSGVGYRHGEAFF
TRBV2,TRBJ1-2,CASSASVKANYGYTF
TRBV4-2,TRBJ2-3,CASSQDPPDTQYF
TRBV7-2,TRBJ1-2,CASSTSGTGAGYGYTF
TRBV4-1,TRBJ2-7,CASTLAGDSSYEQYF
TRBV29-1,TRBJ1-2,CSVEGTGNGYTF
TRBV7-9,TRBJ2-5,CASSSWTGGETQYF